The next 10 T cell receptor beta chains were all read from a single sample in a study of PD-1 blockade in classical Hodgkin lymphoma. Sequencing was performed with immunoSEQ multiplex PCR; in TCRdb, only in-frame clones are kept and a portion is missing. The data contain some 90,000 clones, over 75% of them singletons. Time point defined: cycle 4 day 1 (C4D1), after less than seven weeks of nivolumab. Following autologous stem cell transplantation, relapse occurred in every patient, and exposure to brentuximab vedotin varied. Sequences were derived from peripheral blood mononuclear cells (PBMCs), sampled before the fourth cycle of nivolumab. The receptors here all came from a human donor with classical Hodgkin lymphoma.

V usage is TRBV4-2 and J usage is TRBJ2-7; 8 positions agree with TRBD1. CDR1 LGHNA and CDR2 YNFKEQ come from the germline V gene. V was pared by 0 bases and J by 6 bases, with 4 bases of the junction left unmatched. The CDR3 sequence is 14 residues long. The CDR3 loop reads CASSQEGQAAEQYF. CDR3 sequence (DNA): TGTGCCAGCAGCCAAGAGGGACAGGCTGCCGAGCAGTACTTC.

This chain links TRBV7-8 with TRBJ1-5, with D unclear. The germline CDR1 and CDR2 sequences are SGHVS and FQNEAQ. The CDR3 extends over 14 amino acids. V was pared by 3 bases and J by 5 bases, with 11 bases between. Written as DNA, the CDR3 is TGTGCCAGCAGCTTGGAAAGCAGCTATCAGCCCCAGCATTTT. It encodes CASSLESSYQPQHF.

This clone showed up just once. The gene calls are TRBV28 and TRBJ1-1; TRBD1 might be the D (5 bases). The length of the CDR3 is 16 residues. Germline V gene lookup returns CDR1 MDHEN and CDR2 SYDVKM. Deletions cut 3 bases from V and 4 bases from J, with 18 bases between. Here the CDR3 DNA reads TGTGCCAGCAGTTTGCTTGAGGAGGGACTGAGCACTGAAGCTTTCTTT. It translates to CASSLLEEGLSTEAFF.

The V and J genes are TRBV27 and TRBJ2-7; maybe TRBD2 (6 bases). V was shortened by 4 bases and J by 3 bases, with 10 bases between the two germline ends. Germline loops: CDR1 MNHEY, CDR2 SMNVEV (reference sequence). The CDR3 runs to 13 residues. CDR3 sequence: CASSYASVYEQYF. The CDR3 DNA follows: TGTGCCAGCAGTTACGCTAGCGTCTACGAGCAGTACTTC.

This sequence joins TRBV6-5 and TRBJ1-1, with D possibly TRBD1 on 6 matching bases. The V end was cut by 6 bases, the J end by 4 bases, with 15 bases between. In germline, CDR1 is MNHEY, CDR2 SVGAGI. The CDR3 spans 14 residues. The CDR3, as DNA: TGTGCCAGCAGAATCGAGGGGGGGACCACTGAAGCTTTCTTT. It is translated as CASRIEGGTTEAFF.

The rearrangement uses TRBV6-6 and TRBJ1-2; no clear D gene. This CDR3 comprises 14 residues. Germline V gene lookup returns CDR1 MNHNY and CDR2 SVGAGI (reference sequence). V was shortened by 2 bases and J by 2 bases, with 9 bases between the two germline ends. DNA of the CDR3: TGTGCCAGCAGTTACGGGGTCCTCAACTATGGCTACACCTTC. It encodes CASSYGVLNYGYTF.

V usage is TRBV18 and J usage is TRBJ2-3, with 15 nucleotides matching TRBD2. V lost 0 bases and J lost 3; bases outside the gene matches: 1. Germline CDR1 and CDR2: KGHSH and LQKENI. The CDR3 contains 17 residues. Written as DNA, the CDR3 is TGTGCCAGCTCACCACCCGGACTAGCGGGAGGGACAGATACGCAGTATTTT. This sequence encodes CASSPPGLAGGTDTQYF.

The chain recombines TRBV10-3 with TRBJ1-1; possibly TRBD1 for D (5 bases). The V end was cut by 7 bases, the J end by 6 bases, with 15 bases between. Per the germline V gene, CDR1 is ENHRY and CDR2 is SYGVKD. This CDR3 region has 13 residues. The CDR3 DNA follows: TGTGCCATCACCCCACGAACAGGAGCTGAAGCTTTCTTT. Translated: CAITPRTGAEAFF.

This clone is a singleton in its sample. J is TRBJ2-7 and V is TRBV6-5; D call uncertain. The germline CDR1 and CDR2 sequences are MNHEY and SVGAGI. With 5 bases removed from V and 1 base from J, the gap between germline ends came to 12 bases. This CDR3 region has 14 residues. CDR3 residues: CASSEQRNSYEQYF. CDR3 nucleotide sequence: TGTGCCAGCAGTGAACAGAGAAATTCCTACGAGCAGTACTTC.

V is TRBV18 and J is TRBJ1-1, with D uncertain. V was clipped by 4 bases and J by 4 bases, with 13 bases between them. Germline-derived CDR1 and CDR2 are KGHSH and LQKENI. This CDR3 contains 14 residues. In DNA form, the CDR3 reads TGTGCCAGCTCACAGTCGGCCGGTCGCACTGAAGCTTTCTTT. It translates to CASSQSAGRTEAFF.